A single sample is the source of the 12 T cell receptor beta chains below, sequenced in a study of blood T cell repertoires in COVID-19. Assay: immunoSEQ multiplex PCR; the TCRdb copy retains only in-frame clones and omits some. This table holds around 340,000 clones, 65% to 90% found once. Sample: PBMCs or T cells enriched from blood (not recorded which). The receptors originated from a woman between 40 and 55 years old with acute COVID-19.

The genes are TRBV24-1 and TRBJ1-2; 7 bases align to TRBD1. The CDR3 has 14 residues. J gave up 3 bases and V 2 bases, and 2 bases lay outside the gene matches. The germline V gene encodes CDR1 KGHDR and CDR2 SFDVKD. CDR3 in DNA: TGTGCCACCAGTGATTCGCAGGGGGACTATGGCTACACCTTC. It encodes CATSDSQGDYGYTF.

This rearrangement joins TRBV4-3 to TRBJ2-3; 10 positions match TRBD1. CDR1 LGHNA and CDR2 YSLEER come from the germline V gene. Germline trimming cut 4 bases from V and 6 bases from J; bases unmatched to any gene: 7. This CDR3 contains 15 residues. The CDR3 loop is CASSLWTGGSDTQYF. CDR3 nucleotide sequence: TGCGCCAGCAGCCTTTGGACAGGGGGGTCGGATACGCAGTATTTT.

CDR3 sequence reads: CASSLPAGVEETQYF. The CDR3, as DNA: TGTGCCAGCAGCTTACCGGCAGGGGTGGAAGAGACCCAGTACTTC. V gene TRBV7-2 combines with J gene TRBJ2-5; possible D gene TRBD1, 6 bases. The CDR3 is 15 residues long. V gave up 2 bases and J gave up 3 bases, with 13 bases separating them. Germline CDR1 reads SGHTA; CDR2 reads FQGNSA.

This chain uses TRBV6-1 with TRBJ1-1; tentatively, D is TRBD1 (5 bases). This CDR3 comprises 14 residues. The germline gives CDR1 MNHNS, CDR2 SASEGT. Trimming took off 2 bases at V and 6 bases at J, with 13 bases between the two ends. The CDR3 DNA sequence: TGTGCCAGCAGTGAAAGATGGTCGACAGCTGAAGCTTTCTTT. Protein sequence: CASSERWSTAEAFF.

This clone was counted only a few times. The V and J genes are TRBV4-3 and TRBJ2-2, with 15 bases that match TRBD2. Trimming removed 2 bases from V and 6 bases from J; junction bases left unmatched: 16. This CDR3 contains 21 residues. CDR1 is LGHNA and CDR2 is YSLEER in the germline V gene. The CDR3 DNA follows: TGCGCCAGCAGCCAAAGCCTTGGGACTAGCGGGGGGTTTTTTTCTCCCGGGGAGCTGTTTTTT. This sequence encodes CASSQSLGTSGGFFSPGELFF.

The chain employs TRBV28 and TRBJ2-1, with D perhaps TRBD2 (5 bases). From germline, CDR1 is MDHEN and CDR2 SYDVKM. The CDR3 totals 14 residues. Trimming shortened V by 8 bases and J by 0 bases, and 11 bases separated the two germline ends. The DNA for the CDR3 is TGTGCCAGCCAGACTACGAGCTCCTACAATGAGCAGTTCTTC. Its translation: CASQTTSSYNEQFF. The full variable domain, with the rest looked up from reference TRBV28 and TRBJ2-1, is DVKVTQSSRYLVKRTGEKVFLECVQDMDHENMFWYRQDPGLGLRLIYFSYDVKMKEKGDIPEGYSVSREKKERFSLILESASTNQTSMYLCASQTTSSYNEQFFGPGTRLTVL.

The chain joins TRBV4-1 to TRBJ2-3; TRBD2 agrees at 7 bases. Trimming at V came to 2 bases and at J to 3 bases, leaving 17 bases not matched to a gene. The CDR3 extends over 19 amino acids. From germline, CDR1 is MGHRA and CDR2 YSYEKL. CDR3: CASSQFSLIGEGSTDTQYF. For the CDR3, the DNA is TGCGCCAGCAGCCAATTTTCATTAATTGGGGAGGGCAGTACAGATACGCAGTATTTT.

The rearrangement uses TRBV11-2 and TRBJ2-7, with 12 bases aligning to TRBD2. From germline, CDR1 is SGHAT and CDR2 FQNNGV. There are 17 residues in the CDR3. V shed 0 bases, J shed 4 bases, and the junction held 7 bases outside the gene matches. CDR3 protein: CASSLDSGLAGGYEQYF. CDR3 nucleotides: TGTGCCAGCAGCTTAGATTCGGGGCTAGCGGGGGGGTACGAGCAGTACTTC.

Concerning this clone: Within the sample, other DNA sequences also encode this same CDR3. The chain combines TRBV5-4 with TRBJ1-5; 7 nucleotides line up with TRBD1. Germline CDR1 and CDR2: SGHNT and YYREEE (reference sequence). The CDR3 spans 13 residues. The V gene end was trimmed by 2 bases and the J gene end by 5 bases; junction bases not matched to a gene: 1. For the CDR3, the DNA is TGTGCCAGCAGCTTTGACAGGGATCAGCCCCAGCATTTT. Translation gives CASSFDRDQPQHF.

This clone was picked up a small number of times. V and J are TRBV15 and TRBJ1-5; no definite D call. Germline assignment: CDR1 LNHNV and CDR2 YYDKDF (reference sequence). Trimming stripped 0 bases from V and 5 bases from J, with 5 bases between. There are 13 residues in the CDR3. The CDR3 sequence is CATSRDSDQPQHF. CDR3 bases: TGTGCCACCAGCAGAGACAGCGATCAGCCCCAGCATTTT.

The chain combines TRBV5-6 with TRBJ2-1; 9 positions agree with TRBD2. The V segment lost 4 bases and the J segment 13 bases; nucleotides outside the gene matches: 9. Germline values: CDR1 SGHDT, CDR2 YYEEEE. This CDR3 has 13 residues. The CDR3 reads CASSPMAGGPQFF. CDR3 coding DNA: TGTGCCAGCAGCCCCATGGCGGGAGGGCCTCAGTTCTTC.

The rearrangement joins TRBV3-1 (or the pseudogene TRBV3-2) to TRBJ1-2; 9 bases agree with TRBD1. V lost 4 bases and J lost 0; bases outside the gene matches: 9. The CDR3 is 17 residues long. Looked up from germline, CDR1 is LGHDT and CDR2 is YNNKEL (reference sequence). The CDR3 loop reads CASSPRQGDGANYGYTF. Written as DNA, the CDR3 is TGTGCCAGCAGCCCTCGACAGGGGGACGGAGCTAACTATGGCTACACCTTC.